The rows below give T cell receptor beta chains drawn from one sample of a study of shared clonotypes between healthy human individuals. The data were produced by immunoSEQ multiplex PCR, yet TCRdb's version contains in-frame clones alone and is incomplete. Here the sample spans roughly 2.4 million clones, about 94% being singletons. The sample taken for sequencing was naive CD4+ T cells sorted from blood. Receptors originate from a young man in good health. CDR3s include the opening cysteine and the closing phenylalanine or tryptophan. The order of the fields is J gene, clone size, D gene, V gene, CDR3 DNA, CDR3 protein. The D gene is left open where the match is weak. The listing skips clone size in some rows; elsewhere it reads once, few, many or a size class.

TRBJ1-4 - - TRBV28 TGTGCCAGCAGTCAAGGGGGAACGTCTTTTGAAAAACTGTTTTTT CASSQGGTSFEKLFF
TRBJ2-5 - - TRBV6-6 TGTGCCAGCACCCCCCGGGCAGCACAAGAGACCCAGTACTTC CASTPRAAQETQYF
TRBJ2-1 - - TRBV7-2 TGTGCCAGCAGCTTAGCATACGGGATTTACAATGAGCAGTTCTTC CASSLAYGIYNEQFF
TRBJ2-7 - - TRBV30 TGTGCCTGGAGTACCTCCCCCTACGAGCAGTACTTC CAWSTSPYEQYF
TRBJ1-1 once - TRBV18 TGTGCCAGCTCACCACCGACGAGGGGGGTTGGGAACACTGAAGCTTTCTTT CASSPPTRGVGNTEAFF
TRBJ2-7 - - TRBV7-2 TGTGCCAGCAGCTCATACAACGGCGAGCAGTACTTC CASSSYNGEQYF
TRBJ2-3 once TRBD2 TRBV10-2 TGCGCCAGCAGTGAATTTAAGAACTTCCTAGCGGGGGATTCGCCTAGCACAGATACGCAGTATTTT CASSEFKNFLAGDSPSTDTQYF
TRBJ2-7 - - TRBV11-3 TGTGCCAGCAGCTTAGGCGCGGGGGCGAATTACGAGCAGTACTTC CASSLGAGANYEQYF
TRBJ1-5 - - TRBV21-1 TGTGCCAGCAGCCCAAAAGGGGGCAATCAGCCCCAGCATTTT CASSPKGGNQPQHF
TRBJ1-2 - - TRBV28 TGTGCCACCAAACCGGACAGCTGGGTAGGCTACACCTTC CATKPDSWVGYTF
TRBJ1-1 - - TRBV7-9 TGTGCCAGCGACGGTTCCCCAGGGTTGAACACTGAAGCTTTCTTT CASDGSPGLNTEAFF
TRBJ2-7 - TRBD1 TRBV5-1 TGCGCCAGCAGCTCTACAGGGGATTACGAGCAGTACTTC CASSSTGDYEQYF
TRBJ1-2 - - TRBV30 TGTGCCTGGAGTGAACAGGGTTTGTCGGGGGGCTACACCTTC CAWSEQGLSGGYTF
TRBJ1-6 - - TRBV6-5 TGTGCCAGCAGAGACTCGAATTCACCCCTCCACTTT CASRDSNSPLHF
TRBJ2-2 - - TRBV9 TGTGCCAGCAGCCCCCCCGGGGGTCTAATCATATCCACCGGGGAGCTGTTTTTT CASSPPGGLIISTGELFF
TRBJ2-1 - - TRBV5-1 TGCGCCAGCAGCTTGTGGCAAACGGGCAATGAGCAGTTCTTC CASSLWQTGNEQFF
TRBJ2-7 - TRBD2 TRBV27 TGTGCCAGCATGGGGGGGGGCTACGAGCAGTACTTC CASMGGGYEQYF
TRBJ1-1 - - TRBV28 TGTGCCAGCAGCTTCAGGGGCGCAGGCACTGAAGCTTTCTTT CASSFRGAGTEAFF
TRBJ1-4 - - TRBV5-6 TGTGCCAGCAGCTTTGAGGCGGCAGGGATTACAGCTAATGAAAAACTGTTTTTT CASSFEAAGITANEKLFF
TRBJ2-2 - - TRBV11-3 TGTGCCAGCAGCTTAGAGGGGATAGGCGGGGAGCTGTTTTTT CASSLEGIGGELFF
TRBJ2-5 - - TRBV5-1 TGCGCCAGCAGCTTCGGACAGACACAAGAGACCCAGTACTTC CASSFGQTQETQYF
TRBJ2-1 - - TRBV21-1 TGTGCCATCGCGGGCCCAGCGGGAGGGGAGCTAGATGAGCAGTTCTTC CAIAGPAGGELDEQFF
TRBJ2-1 - - TRBV6-4 TGTGCCAGCAGCACAATGGGAAGCTCCTACAATGAGCAGTTCTTC CASSTMGSSYNEQFF
TRBJ2-7 few TRBD1 TRBV6-1 TGTGCCGCCAGGGGACAGGGCTACGAGCAGTACTTC CAARGQGYEQYF
TRBJ2-7 - TRBD2 TRBV6-5 TGTGCCAGCAGCCATACTAGCGGGAGCTACGAGCAGTACTTC CASSHTSGSYEQYF
TRBJ1-4 - - TRBV6-1 TGTGCCAGCAGTGATCCACAGGGCGATGGAAAACTGTTTTTT CASSDPQGDGKLFF
TRBJ2-7 once TRBD1 TRBV7-9 TGTGCCAGCAGCTTATTGGGACAGGGGTCCCCTGAGCAGTACTTC CASSLLGQGSPEQYF
TRBJ1-1 - - TRBV11-2 TGTGCCAGCAGCTTAGATCCGGGGATAACTACTGAAGCTTTCTTT CASSLDPGITTEAFF
TRBJ2-2 - - TRBV7-9 TGTGCCAGCAGCTTAGACCCAGCTTCGGGGGAGCTGTTTTTT CASSLDPASGELFF